The rows below give T cell receptor beta chains drawn from one sample of a study of T cells in Graves' hyperthyroidism and ophthalmopathy. TCRdb analysed the multiplex PCR reads with MiXCR anew, one entry per CDR3 protein. The data show hundreds of thousands of distinct CDR3 sequences, less than 30% seen once. Sequences were obtained from blood. All receptors come from a man in his forties or fifties with Graves' hyperthyroidism that later progressed to Graves' ophthalmopathy. Both conserved end residues are part of each CDR3. A D gene is named only where the DNA matches it firmly. Size values are once, few and many counts, or a class for expanded clones, and some rows have none.

TRBD2	TRBV9	TRBJ2-2	many	TGTGCCAGCGGAGATAGCGGGAAGGTCACCGGGGAGCTGTTTTTT	CASGDSGKVTGELFF
TRBD1	TRBV12-3/TRBV12-4	TRBJ1-6	-	TGTGCCAGCGGGGACAGAAATTCACCCCTCCACTTT	CASGDRNSPLHF
-	TRBV14	TRBJ2-6	many	TGTGCCAGCAGCCAAAACTCTGGGGCCAACGTCCTGACTTTC	CASSQNSGANVLTF
TRBD2	TRBV28	TRBJ2-5	many	TGTGCCAGCAGTTCGGGACTAGCGGGGGCAGACCAAGAGACCCAGTACTTC	CASSSGLAGADQETQYF
-	TRBV12-3/TRBV12-4	TRBJ1-5	many	TGTGCCAGCAGTTTCCAGGGTCGGGAACAGCCCCAGCATTTT	CASSFQGREQPQHF
-	TRBV6-5	TRBJ2-7	-	TGTGCCAGCAGTTACGGTCGGCAGGGTCACGAGCAGTACTTC	CASSYGRQGHEQYF
-	TRBV6-1	TRBJ2-5	-	TGTGCCAGCAGCTTCGTTGGGGAGGAGACCCAGTACTTC	CASSFVGEETQYF
TRBD1	TRBV19	TRBJ2-5	many	TGTGCCAGTAGAGGGACCGGGACAGTGAAGGTGGAGACCCAGTACTTC	CASRGTGTVKVETQYF
-	TRBV12-3/TRBV12-4	TRBJ2-7	many	TGTGCCAGCAGTTTTACAGAAAAATTTTACGAGCAGTACTTC	CASSFTEKFYEQYF
-	TRBV20-1	TRBJ1-1	-	TGCAGTGCTAGAAGATCAGTCGGGAGGAACACTGAAGCTTTCTTT	CSARRSVGRNTEAFF
TRBD1	TRBV27	TRBJ1-6	-	TGTGCCAGCAGTCCCCCAGGGGGTTCACCCCTCCACTTT	CASSPPGGSPLHF
TRBD2	TRBV7-3	TRBJ2-1	many	TGTGCCAGCAGCTACCCCGGGACTAGCGACAATGAGCAGTTCTTC	CASSYPGTSDNEQFF
-	TRBV2	TRBJ2-3	many	TGTGCCAGCAAATTCCGGGACAGCACAGATACGCAGTATTTT	CASKFRDSTDTQYF
-	TRBV28	TRBJ2-2	many	TGTGCCAGCACATACCAGACCGGGGAGCTGTTTTTT	CASTYQTGELFF
-	TRBV5-1	TRBJ2-7	many	TGTGCCAGCAGCTTAGACTACGAGCAGTACTTC	CASSLDYEQYF
TRBD1	TRBV12-3/TRBV12-4	TRBJ2-5	many	TGTGCCAGCAGTTTACGGCCAGGGGGAGAGACCCAGTGCTTC	CASSLRPGGETQCF
-	TRBV20-1	TRBJ1-1	many	TGCAGTGCTAGAGTAACAATTTTGAACACTGAAGCTTTCTTT	CSARVTILNTEAFF
TRBD2	TRBV20-1	TRBJ2-5	many	TGCAGTGCTAGAGACATAGCGGGAGGGCCGGGAGAGACCCAGTACTTC	CSARDIAGGPGETQYF